This T cell receptor beta chain was observed in a study of beta chain features in type 1 diabetes. This clone was counted only a few times. Reverse transcribing all isolated RNA meant expressed TCRB transcripts were sequenced. Sequenced by immunoSEQ multiplex PCR; TCRdb stores in-frame clones only, minus some. Counted here are more than 150,000 clones, approximately 13% occurring once; the ten biggest clones make up 0.5% to 0.75%. Trimming cost V 4 bases and J 1 base; bases outside gene matches: 8. This CDR3 spans 17 amino acids. From germline, CDR1 is MDHEN and CDR2 SYDVKM. The TCR originated in a woman younger than 35 in good health. This rearrangement joins TRBV28 to TRBJ2-1; 9 bases are a match to TRBD2. Input material: central memory CD4+ T cells from blood. This CDR3 is CASSSTVAGASYNEQFF. Here the CDR3 DNA reads TGTGCCAGCAGTTCGACCGTAGCGGGAGCGTCCTACAATGAGCAGTTCTTC.